The 21 T cell receptor beta chains given below trace back to one sample, sequenced in a study of cytomegalovirus exposure and HLA in healthy donors. Vbeta (60) and Jbeta (13) primers were used in the PCR. Some clones are missing from TCRdb's copy, which holds only in-frame ones; the method was immunoSEQ multiplex PCR. The sample records nearly 300,000 clones, 70% to 90% being singletons. Source material: PBMCs. Receptors were obtained from a man aged 40-49 years in good health and CMV-seropositive.

V and J are TRBV19 and TRBJ1-1; a possible D gene is TRBD1 (6 bases). With 6 bases removed from V and 1 base from J, the gap between germline ends came to 9 bases. Germline loops: CDR1 LNHDA, CDR2 SQIVND (reference sequence). The CDR3 is made up of 13 amino acids. Written as DNA, the CDR3 is TGTGCCAGTAGGGACAGTTGGAACACTGAAGCTTTCTTT. Its translation is CASRDSWNTEAFF.

The chain has TRBV11-2 and TRBJ2-7; TRBD2 is a possible D gene (5 bases). Trimming removed 5 bases from V and 3 bases from J, with 26 bases in between. The CDR3 length is 18 residues. CDR1 is SGHAT, CDR2 FQNNGV, per germline. The CDR3 coding sequence is TGTGCCAGCAGCCCGAAAACCCCCGGGGAAAATAAGGTCTACGAGCAGTACTTC. Protein product: CASSPKTPGENKVYEQYF.

This clone was detected only once. The gene calls are TRBV7-9 and TRBJ2-7; no firm D call. CDR3 size: 14 residues. Germline V gene sequence: CDR1 SEHNR, CDR2 FQNEAQ (reference sequence). V was pared by 3 bases and J by 5 bases, with 14 bases between. In DNA form, the CDR3 reads TGTGCCAGCAGCTTTGGCTCATCCGCCCACGAGCAGTACTTC. Protein product: CASSFGSSAHEQYF.

This chain links TRBV11-3 with TRBJ1-2; D gene uncertain. The germline V and J ends were trimmed by 7 bases and 6 bases, with 3 bases remaining between them. CDR1 is SGHNT and CDR2 is YENEEA in the germline V gene. The CDR3 runs to 9 residues. The CDR3, as DNA: TGTGCCAGCACCGATGGCTACACCTTC. It is translated as CASTDGYTF.

J is TRBJ1-1 and V is TRBV7-2, with 11 bases identical to TRBD1. The V and J ends lost 5 bases and 5 bases, in that order; junction bases with no gene match: 13. The length of the CDR3 is 17 residues. The germline V gene encodes CDR1 SGHTA and CDR2 FQGNSA. CDR3 sequence reads: CASSARDRGGVRTEAFF. The CDR3 DNA reads as TGTGCCAGCAGCGCGCGGGACAGGGGGGGAGTTAGAACTGAAGCTTTCTTT.

J is TRBJ2-3 and V is TRBV7-8; TRBD2 aligns across 14 bases. The CDR3 spans 17 residues. The germline CDR1 and CDR2 sequences are SGHVS and FQNEAQ. Trimming at V came to 1 base and at J to 6 bases, leaving 6 bases not matched to a gene. CDR3 DNA sequence: TGTGCCAGCAGCTTAGTGACTAGCGGGAGGGCCGGTGATACGCAGTATTTT. Amino acids: CASSLVTSGRAGDTQYF.

The CDR3 bases are TGTGCCAGCAGGCCCGGGCAGGGGAAAGAGACCCAGTACTTC. This codes for CASRPGQGKETQYF. The rearrangement joins TRBV5-4 to TRBJ2-5; maybe TRBD1 (6 bases). Trimming cost V 5 bases and J 3 bases, with 14 bases left between them. Germline values: CDR1 SGHNT, CDR2 YYREEE (reference sequence). This CDR3 spans 14 amino acids.

The chain is built from TRBV7-2 and TRBJ2-6; D is ambiguous. The CDR3 extends over 16 amino acids. The germline CDR1 and CDR2 sequences are SGHTA and FQGNSA. V was pared by 1 base and J by 2 bases, with 9 bases between. This chain's CDR3 is CASSLVGSPGANVLTF. The CDR3 nucleotides read TGTGCCAGCAGCTTAGTTGGTAGCCCTGGGGCCAACGTCCTGACTTTC.

The chain joins TRBV2 to TRBJ2-1, with D maybe TRBD1 (7 bases). The CDR3 contains 14 residues. CDR1 SNHLY and CDR2 FYNNEI come from the germline V gene. Trimming took 1 base from V and 12 from J, leaving 16 bases between them. This chain's CDR3 is CASSEEVQGGGQFF. CDR3 coding DNA: TGTGCCAGCAGTGAAGAGGTCCAGGGGGGTGGGCAGTTCTTC.

This chain links TRBV7-9 with TRBJ1-1, with TRBD1 matching 10 bases. From germline, CDR1 is SEHNR and CDR2 FQNEAQ (reference sequence). After removal of 5 bases from V and 3 bases from J, the junction contained 6 bases not matched to a gene. The CDR3 totals 15 residues. CDR3 nucleotide sequence: TGTGCCAGCAGCGACACCGGGACAGGGGACACTGAAGCTTTCTTT. Protein: CASSDTGTGDTEAFF.

The rearrangement uses TRBV9 and TRBJ2-1, with a weak D call TRBD1 (6 bases). There are 15 residues in the CDR3. The V end lost 6 bases, the J end lost 0 bases, and 13 bases lay between the germline ends. The germline V gene encodes CDR1 SGDLS and CDR2 YYNGEE. As DNA, the CDR3 is TGTGCCAGCAACCTCGGACAGAGCTCCTACAATGAGCAGTTCTTC. As protein: CASNLGQSSYNEQFF.

The chain's CDR3 is CAWSRDRVWGTNTGELFF. The CDR3 DNA reads TGTGCCTGGAGTCGGGACAGGGTTTGGGGTACGAACACCGGGGAGCTGTTTTTT. The chain is built from TRBV30 and TRBJ2-2; 9 nucleotides agree with TRBD1. Unmatched junction bases numbered 10, after V lost 2 bases and J lost 0 bases. Germline V CDR1 and CDR2: GTSNPN, SVGIG (reference sequence). This CDR3 has 18 amino acids. The full variable domain, with the rest looked up from reference TRBV30 and TRBJ2-2, is SQTIHQWPATLVQPVGSPLSLECTVEGTSNPNLYWYRQAAGRGLQLLFYSVGIGQISSEVPQNLSASRPQDRQFILSSKKLLLSDSGFYLCAWSRDRVWGTNTGELFFGEGSRLTVL.

V is TRBV7-2 and J is TRBJ1-1; TRBD1 might be the D (6 bases). Germline assignment: CDR1 SGHTA and CDR2 FQGNSA. V was shortened by 4 bases and J by 7 bases, with 16 bases between the two germline ends. The CDR3 length is 14 residues. For the CDR3, the DNA is TGTGCCAGCAGCTCGGCCGGGACATCGGATGAAGCTTTCTTT. Its translation: CASSSAGTSDEAFF.

V usage is TRBV7-9 and J usage is TRBJ2-1; D might be TRBD2 (6 bases). The CDR3 runs 19 residues. V lost 5 bases and J 3 bases, leaving 26 bases between the germline ends. Per the germline V gene, CDR1 is SEHNR and CDR2 is FQNEAQ (reference sequence). The CDR3 is CASSPPTGTPAGGYNEQFF. The CDR3 DNA is TGTGCCAGCAGCCCACCCACCGGGACTCCTGCCGGGGGCTACAATGAGCAGTTCTTC.

For this clone: Compared with germline, one end of the junction differs, possibly owing to a read error. The V and J genes are TRBV19 and TRBJ2-1, with TRBD2 matching over 14 bases. The V gene's germline CDR1 is LNHDA and CDR2 SQIVND (reference sequence). This CDR3 spans 14 amino acids. Here the CDR3 reads CASRGLAGVNEQLF. DNA for the CDR3: TGTGCCAGTAGGGGACTAGCGGGAGTCAATGAGCAGCTCTTC.

CDR3 bases: TGTGCCAGCAGCTTGATATTAGCGGGAGGGCATGAGCAGTTCTTC. Translating it yields CASSLILAGGHEQFF. V and J are TRBV5-6 and TRBJ2-1; 11 nucleotides align to TRBD2. CDR1 and CDR2 from the germline V gene are SGHDT and YYEEEE. The CDR3 is 15 amino acids. V lost 1 base and J lost 8; bases outside the gene matches: 5.

This chain joins TRBV4-1 and TRBJ1-1, with D unresolved. CDR1 is MGHRA and CDR2 is YSYEKL in the germline V gene. The CDR3 sequence is 14 residues long. V gave up 0 bases and J gave up 6 bases, with 11 bases separating them. CDR3 coding DNA: TGCGCCAGCAGCCAAGATTCCGGGAATCCTGAAGCTTTCTTT. Protein sequence: CASSQDSGNPEAFF.

This chain uses TRBV28 with TRBJ2-2; 9 bases agree with TRBD2. CDR3 length: 16 amino acids. Germline lookup yields CDR1 MDHEN and CDR2 SYDVKM. The V and J ends lost 5 bases and 5 bases, in that order; junction bases with no gene match: 9. In nucleotides, the CDR3 is TGTGCCAGCAGTCCCAGGCGGGAGGGCGAGACCGGGGAGCTGTTTTTT. This gives the protein CASSPRREGETGELFF.

The CDR3 sequence is CASRLVELPTSSGSTAGEQYF. The CDR3 coding sequence is TGTGCAAGTCGCTTAGTCGAGCTGCCCACCTCTAGCGGGAGTACCGCGGGCGAGCAGTACTTC. This rearrangement joins TRBV12-2 to TRBJ2-7; the table's D call of TRBD2 was not tested on the DNA. TRBV12-2 is listed as a pseudogene. This CDR3 has 21 residues.

The chain joins TRBV7-9 to TRBJ1-1, with D possibly matching TRBD1 (6 bases). The CDR3 is made up of 17 amino acids. Germline V gene lookup returns CDR1 SEHNR and CDR2 FQNEAQ (reference sequence). V shed 5 bases and J shed 1 base, with 20 bases lying between them. The CDR3 loop reads CASSPTGQRSANTEAFF. Here the CDR3 DNA reads TGTGCCAGCAGCCCAACGGGACAAAGAAGCGCGAACACTGAAGCTTTCTTT.

The CDR3 loop reads CASSSPTGDEKLFF. For the CDR3, the DNA is TGTGCCAGCAGTTCCCCAACAGGGGATGAAAAACTGTTTTTT. V usage is TRBV27 and J usage is TRBJ1-4; 7 nucleotides match TRBD1. Germline CDR1 is MNHEY and CDR2 is SMNVEV (reference sequence). The V and J ends lost 4 bases and 6 bases, in that order; junction bases with no gene match: 5. The CDR3 covers 14 residues.